Listed below are T cell receptor beta chains from one sample, sequenced in a study of T cells after yellow fever vaccination. One entry per CDR3 protein, called by TCRdb with MiXCR from the 5' RACE reads. Of about 260,000 distinct CDR3 sequences in the sample, 13% were seen once. Sequenced material: CD4+ T cells sorted from PBMCs, taken 45 days after the yellow fever booster vaccination. The receptor set was obtained from a man younger than 40 who received the YFV17D yellow fever vaccine. The CDR3 runs from the conserved cysteine through the conserved F or W. Fields, in order: D gene, clone size, J gene, V gene, CDR3 protein, CDR3 DNA. D genes are given only for firm matches. Not all rows give a size; the values are once, few, many and, for expanded clones, a class.

- - TRBJ1-1 TRBV20-1 CSARVLNKNTEAFF TGCAGTGCTAGAGTCCTAAACAAGAACACTGAAGCTTTCTTT
- - TRBJ2-7 TRBV3-1 CASSHAPGRILESEQYF TGTGCCAGCAGCCATGCGCCGGGACGCATTTTGGAGTCCGAGCAGTACTTC
- few TRBJ1-5 TRBV12-3/TRBV12-4 CASSLAGDQPQHF TGTGCCAGCAGTTTGGCAGGCGACCAGCCCCAGCATTTT
- many TRBJ2-3 TRBV7-2 CASSRPEGDTQYF TGTGCCAGCAGCCGCCCCGAGGGAGATACGCAGTATTTT
TRBD2 - TRBJ2-3 TRBV20-1 CSVTSGLSTDTQYF TGCAGTGTGACTAGCGGTCTGAGCACAGATACGCAGTATTTT
TRBD1 - TRBJ2-1 TRBV7-9 CASSSEGTATYNEQFF TGTGCCAGCAGCTCCGAAGGGACAGCGACCTACAATGAGCAGTTCTTC
- few TRBJ1-5 TRBV9 CASSREVGEGQPQHF TGTGCCAGCAGCCGGGAGGTAGGGGAGGGTCAGCCCCAGCATTTT
- few TRBJ1-2 TRBV20-1 CSAPLGAEGNYGYTF TGCAGTGCACCCCTCGGGGCAGAGGGGAACTATGGCTACACCTTC
- - TRBJ1-2 TRBV5-1 CASSLEGENYGYTF TGCGCCAGCAGCTTGGAAGGGGAGAACTATGGCTACACCTTC
- few TRBJ2-7 TRBV5-1 CASGRDTGYEQYF TGCGCCAGCGGCCGGGACACAGGCTACGAGCAGTACTTC
- - TRBJ2-4 TRBV20-1 CSARQGAKNIQYF TGCAGTGCTAGGCAGGGAGCCAAAAACATTCAGTACTTC
- few TRBJ2-7 TRBV7-7 CASSLLSGPTYEQYF TGTGCCAGCAGCTTATTGTCGGGACCTACCTACGAGCAGTACTTC
- few TRBJ2-3 TRBV7-9 CASSFQSTDTQYF TGTGCCAGCAGCTTCCAAAGCACAGATACGCAGTATTTT
- few TRBJ2-1 TRBV5-1 CASSLVGILNNEQFF TGCGCCAGCAGCTTGGTGGGTATACTGAACAATGAGCAGTTCTTC
TRBD1 few TRBJ1-3 TRBV20-1 CSASPGQGGGNTIYF TGCAGTGCTAGCCCGGGACAGGGAGGTGGAAACACCATATATTTT
TRBD2 - TRBJ2-3 TRBV5-1 CASSPSGREAALTQYF TGCGCCAGCAGCCCCTCAGGGCGGGAGGCCGCGTTGACGCAGTATTTT